The 18 T cell receptor beta chains presented below share a single source sample, sequenced in a study of T cell clonality in common variable immunodeficiency. The method was immunoSEQ multiplex PCR; TCRdb's version includes in-frame clones alone and lacks a portion of them. This sample comprises 35,000 to 55,000 clones, none seen once only. Sequencing input: peripheral blood mononuclear cells. These receptors all come from a person aged 18 to 70 in good health.

Judged by abundance, this clone is medium-sized. The CDR3 extends 3 residues past the end of the read, so its final part is completed from the germline J gene. The chain carries TRBV20-1 and TRBJ2-3; D might be TRBD1 (5 bases). CDR1 and CDR2 from the germline V gene are DFQATT and SNEGSKA (reference sequence). The CDR3 extends over 16 amino acids. Trimming removed 0 bases at V and 5 bases at J, with 18 bases between. The CDR3 spells CSAREGVGRRRDTQYF. The DNA read from the CDR3 is TGCAGTGCTAGAGAAGGGGTTGGGCGCCGGCGAGATACG.

This clone was counted many times. The read terminates 3 residues ahead of where the CDR3 ends, so the germline J gene completes it. V usage is TRBV20-1 and J usage is TRBJ1-3, with TRBD1 as a possible D gene (6 bases). The V end lost 5 bases, the J end lost 0 bases, and 20 bases lay between the germline ends. In germline, CDR1 is DFQATT, CDR2 SNEGSKA (reference sequence). There are 17 residues in the CDR3. The CDR3 loop is CSAPPGGRHYSGNTIYF. The sequenced CDR3 bases are TGCAGTGCTCCTCCGGGGGGCAGGCATTACTCTGGAAACACC.

This clone was recorded a few times. With the read ending 3 residues before the CDR3 end, the germline J gene is used to fill in that end. The chain links TRBV2 to TRBJ2-7; the match to TRBD1 covers 7 bases. The V and J ends lost 1 base and 1 base, in that order; junction bases with no gene match: 4. The CDR3 has 15 amino acids. The germline V gene has CDR1 SNHLY and CDR2 FYNNEI. CDR3 protein: CASSEEGALSYEQYF. The DNA read from the CDR3 is TGTGCCAGCAGTGAAGAGGGGGCACTTTCCTACGAG.

As to this clone: The sequenced fragment ends 3 residues before the CDR3 boundary, so the rest is inferred from the germline J gene. The rearrangement links TRBV2 to TRBJ2-2; a weak D match, TRBD1 (6 bases). Germline CDR1 SNHLY, CDR2 FYNNEI. The CDR3 extends over 14 amino acids. V lost 9 bases and J 1 base, leaving 12 bases between the germline ends. The CDR3 protein is CARGMTGNTGELFF. Incomplete CDR3 DNA: TGTGCCAGAGGAATGACAGGGAACACCGGGGAG.

This clone was picked up many times. Coverage ceases 3 residues before the CDR3 finishes, and the germline J gene fills in the end. V usage is TRBV19 and J usage is TRBJ2-7, with TRBD1 matching over 7 bases. Germline V gene sequence: CDR1 LNHDA, CDR2 SQIVND (reference sequence). With 7 bases clipped from V and 5 bases from J, the junction kept 5 bases outside the gene matches. The CDR3 sequence is 12 residues long. The part of the CDR3 DNA that was read is TGTGCCAGTAACCCGACAGGGAACGAG. Its protein product is CASNPTGNE. Given in full, the CDR3 is CASNPTGNEQYF.

This clone was seen ten or more times. The read comes to an end 3 residues before the CDR3 does, leaving the germline J gene to fill in the end. The rearrangement uses TRBV9 and TRBJ1-4; 7 bases align to TRBD1. V lost 5 bases, J lost 8 bases, and 6 bases stayed unmatched. CDR1 and CDR2 from the germline V gene are SGDLS and YYNGEE. This CDR3 is 13 amino acids long. CDR3 region: CASSRGTEEKLFF. CDR3 bases read: TGTGCCAGCAGTCGGGGGACAGAAGAAAAA.

This clone has ten or more counts. The missing CDR3 end, 3 residues past where the read stops, is filled in from the germline J gene. The rearrangement joins TRBV15 to TRBJ2-7; TRBD2 might be the D (7 bases). CDR3 size: 15 residues. Germline values: CDR1 LNHNV, CDR2 YYDKDF (reference sequence). Trimming took off 2 bases at V and 0 bases at J, with 11 bases between the two ends. The sequenced part of the CDR3 DNA is TGTGCCACCAGCAGATCAAGGGGGGGCTCCTACGAG. Translation gives CATSRSRGGSYE. The whole CDR3 protein is CATSRSRGGSYEQYF.

This clone was recorded many times. With the read ending 3 residues before the CDR3 end, the germline J gene is used to fill in that end. The chain links TRBV5-5 to TRBJ1-1; D remains unclear. This CDR3 has 15 amino acids. V was shortened by 2 bases and J by 1 base, with 12 bases between the two germline ends. The germline V gene has CDR1 SGHKS and CDR2 YYEKEE (reference sequence). CDR3 protein: CASSFLTRGNTEAFF. The sequenced part of the CDR3 DNA is TGTGCCAGCAGCTTTCTCACTAGAGGGAACACTGAA.

This clone was counted at least ten times. The read comes to an end 3 residues before the CDR3 does, leaving the germline J gene to fill in the end. The chain uses TRBV2 and TRBJ2-7; 15 bases map to TRBD2. Germline CDR1 reads SNHLY; CDR2 reads FYNNEI. This CDR3 contains 16 residues. V dropped 8 bases and J dropped 4; count of bases not matched to a gene: 9. The chain's CDR3 is CASSGTSGRKGYEQYF. The CDR3 bases that were read are TGTGCCAGCTCCGGGACTAGCGGGAGGAAGGGTTACGAG.

This clone was counted at least ten times. The CDR3 end lies 3 residues beyond the end of the read and is filled in from the germline J gene. The chain has TRBV5-1 and TRBJ1-4, with D perhaps matching TRBD1 (5 bases). V lost 7 bases and J 0 bases, leaving 10 bases between the germline ends. The CDR3 sequence is 14 residues long. Per germline, CDR1 SGHRS and CDR2 YFSETQ. Incomplete CDR3 DNA: TGCGCCAGCGGGCAGGGATCAACTAATGAAAAA. As protein: CASGQGSTNEK. The whole CDR3 reads CASGQGSTNEKLFF.

This clone showed up many times. With the read ending 3 residues before the CDR3 end, the germline J gene is used to fill in that end. V is TRBV10-3 and J is TRBJ2-1; 9 bases fit TRBD1. This CDR3 contains 13 residues. Germline values: CDR1 ENHRY, CDR2 SYGVKD. J was trimmed by 6 bases and V by 8 bases; bases with no gene match: 5. Partial CDR3 DNA: TGTGCCATCCAGGGGACAGGGTCCAATGAG. Translation gives CAIQGTGSNE. The CDR3 as a whole reads CAIQGTGSNEQFF.

The CDR3 spells CASSARISGELFF. CDR3 DNA (partial): TGTGCCAGCAGTGCCCGTATATCCGGGGAG. The gene calls are TRBV6-4 and TRBJ2-2; D is ambiguous. The read finishes 3 residues shy of the CDR3 end, and the germline J gene is used to complete it. The CDR3 runs 13 residues. In germline, CDR1 is MRHNA, CDR2 SNTAGT. With 4 bases removed from V and 6 bases from J, the gap between germline ends came to 9 bases.

The table lists this clone with many counts. Read sequence stops 3 residues before the CDR3 end, and the germline J gene provides the missing end. The V gene is TRBV2, the J gene TRBJ1-1, with D possibly TRBD1 on 6 matching bases. Germline CDR1 SNHLY, CDR2 FYNNEI. V was trimmed by 8 bases and J by 4 bases, leaving 17 bases between them. This CDR3 region has 14 residues. CDR3 DNA (partial): TGTGCCAGCCTGGGGGCCGGGGGGGGCACTGAA. Translation gives CASLGAGGGTE. The CDR3, in full, reads CASLGAGGGTEAFF.

This clone has ten or more counts. Coverage ceases 3 residues before the CDR3 finishes, and the germline J gene fills in the end. The chain uses TRBV5-1 and TRBJ2-7, with no clear D. Trimming took 1 base from V and 0 from J, leaving 8 bases between them. The CDR3 is made up of 14 amino acids. The V gene's germline CDR1 is SGHRS and CDR2 YFSETQ. The covered CDR3 bases are TGCGCCAGCAGCTTGACTAAAAACTCCTACGAG. The encoded protein is CASSLTKNSYE. The full CDR3 protein is CASSLTKNSYEQYF.

This clone was seen repeatedly, ten times or more. The read is 3 residues too short to cover the CDR3 end, so that end is filled in from the germline J gene. V gene TRBV19 combines with J gene TRBJ2-2; TRBD1 matches 7 bases. J lost 5 bases, V lost 4 bases, and 4 bases had no gene match. There are 14 residues in the CDR3. The germline CDR1 and CDR2 sequences are LNHDA and SQIVND (reference sequence). The CDR3 protein is CASSRDRETGELFF. The sequenced CDR3 bases are TGTGCCAGTAGTAGAGACAGGGAGACCGGGGAG.

The sample holds many counts of this clone. The CDR3 extends 3 residues past the end of the read, so its final part is completed from the germline J gene. This rearrangement joins TRBV19 to TRBJ1-5; D is uncertain. V was pared by 0 bases and J by 5 bases, with 8 bases between. CDR1 and CDR2 (germline): LNHDA, SQIVND (reference sequence). This CDR3 comprises 14 residues. The DNA read from the CDR3 is TGTGCCAGTAGTATAGAGGCGGGGTATCAGCCC. Translating gives CASSIEAGYQP. In full, the CDR3 is CASSIEAGYQPQHF.

This clone showed up many times. The CDR3 end falls 3 residues outside the read, so it is completed with the germline J gene. The V gene is TRBV3-1 (or the pseudogene TRBV3-2), the J gene TRBJ1-1; the match to TRBD1 covers 7 bases. The CDR3 runs to 13 residues. V was clipped by 6 bases and J by 2 bases; unmatched bases: 3. Germline-derived CDR1 and CDR2 are LGHDT and YNNKEL (reference sequence). Here the CDR3 reads CASSRQGNTEAFF. The CDR3 DNA, read in part, is TGTGCCAGCAGTCGACAGGGCAACACTGAA.

This clone was recorded many times. The CDR3: CASSPTEGSKLFF. Partial CDR3 DNA: TGTGCCAGCAGCCCAACAGAGGGGTCAAAA. This rearrangement joins TRBV5-4 to TRBJ1-4; maybe TRBD1 (5 bases). The CDR3 end is not reached by the read, which stops 3 residues before it; the germline J gene fills it in. Germline assignment: CDR1 SGHNT and CDR2 YYREEE (reference sequence). V was shortened by 4 bases and J by 10 bases, with 14 bases between the two germline ends. The CDR3 length is 13 residues.